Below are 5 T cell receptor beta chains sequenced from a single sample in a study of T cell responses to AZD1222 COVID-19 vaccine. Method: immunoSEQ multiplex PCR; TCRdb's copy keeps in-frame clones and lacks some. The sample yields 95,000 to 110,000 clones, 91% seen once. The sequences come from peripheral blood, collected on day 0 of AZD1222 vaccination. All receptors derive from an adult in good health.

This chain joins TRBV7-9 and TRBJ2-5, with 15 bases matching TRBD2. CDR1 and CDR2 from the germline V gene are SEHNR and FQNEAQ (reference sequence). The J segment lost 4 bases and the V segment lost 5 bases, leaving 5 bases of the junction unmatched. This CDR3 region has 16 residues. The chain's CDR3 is CASSGGGLAGGETQYF. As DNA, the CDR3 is TGTGCCAGCAGCGGGGGGGGACTAGCGGGAGGAGAGACCCAGTACTTC.

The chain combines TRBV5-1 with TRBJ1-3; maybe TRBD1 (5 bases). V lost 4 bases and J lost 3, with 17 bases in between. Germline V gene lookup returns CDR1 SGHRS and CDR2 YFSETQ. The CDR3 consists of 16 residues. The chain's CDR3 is CASSTTTGFIGNTIYF. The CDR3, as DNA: TGCGCCAGCAGCACTACCACAGGTTTCATTGGAAACACCATATATTTT. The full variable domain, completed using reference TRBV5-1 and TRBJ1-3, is KAGVTQTPRYLIKTRGQQVTLSCSPISGHRSVSWYQQTPGQGLQFLFEYFSETQRNKGNFPGRFSGRQFSNSRSEMNVSTLELGDSALYLCASSTTTGFIGNTIYFGEGSWLTVV.

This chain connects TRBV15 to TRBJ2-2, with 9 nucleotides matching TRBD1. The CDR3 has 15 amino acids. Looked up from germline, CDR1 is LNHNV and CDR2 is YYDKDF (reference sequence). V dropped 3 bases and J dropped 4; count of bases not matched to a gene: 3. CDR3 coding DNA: TGTGCCACCAGCAGGGACAGGGGACCCACCGGGGAGCTGTTTTTT. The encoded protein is CATSRDRGPTGELFF.

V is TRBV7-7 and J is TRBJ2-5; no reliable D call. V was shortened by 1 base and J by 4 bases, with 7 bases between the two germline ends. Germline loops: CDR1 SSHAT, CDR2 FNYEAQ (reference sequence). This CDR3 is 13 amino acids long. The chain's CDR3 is CASSLVSGETQYF. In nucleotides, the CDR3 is TGTGCCAGCAGCTTAGTGTCGGGAGAGACCCAGTACTTC.

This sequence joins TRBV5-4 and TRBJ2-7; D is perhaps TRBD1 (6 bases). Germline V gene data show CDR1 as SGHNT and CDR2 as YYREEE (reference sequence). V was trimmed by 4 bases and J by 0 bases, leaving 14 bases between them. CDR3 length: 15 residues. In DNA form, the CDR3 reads TGTGCCAGCAGCCTCACGGGACACCTCTCCTACGAGCAGTACTTC. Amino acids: CASSLTGHLSYEQYF.